This T cell receptor (beta chain) was identified during a study of shared clonotypes between healthy human individuals. Investigators spread the genomic DNA of each subset evenly over several immunoSEQ plates. Clones were read by immunoSEQ multiplex PCR, and TCRdb kept only the in-frame ones, dropping some. Here the sample spans approximately 1.4 million clones, roughly 98% being singletons. The germline V gene has CDR1 SGHNT and CDR2 YYREEE (reference sequence). The CDR3 sequence is 15 residues long. V dropped 3 bases and J dropped 2; count of bases not matched to a gene: 3. The sequenced sample consisted of naive CD4+ T cells sorted from blood. The subset was: CD45RA+ positively selected. The TCR was taken from a man aged 25-40 years in good health. V and J are TRBV5-4 and TRBJ2-5, with 11 bases fitting TRBD2. In DNA form, the CDR3 reads TGTGCCAGCAGCTCAACTAGCGGGGGACAAGAGACCCAGTACTTC. Amino acid sequence: CASSSTSGGQETQYF.